What follows are 30 T cell receptor beta chains derived from one specimen sequenced in a study of blood T cells in healthy people across ages (dated by TCRdb to about 2015). Library method: 5' RACE. The sequencer was an Illumina HiSeq 2500. A second PCR of roughly 7 to 12 cycles was performed with a sample-barcoded 5' primer and a J-beta primer mix. TCRdb reworked the public reads: Q25 trimming with fastp, MiXCR clone assembly, productive beta chains retained. Rows merge per CDR3 protein into single entries with the most common DNA and genes. The sample yields 700,000 or so distinct CDR3 sequences; 22% were counted once. The top ten clonotypes cover around a fifth of the sample. The sequenced sample was blood. These receptors came from a man in his 70s in good health.

This chain uses TRBV11-2 with TRBJ1-4, with D perhaps matching TRBD1 (6 bases). The V gene lost 5 bases and the J gene lost 4 bases, with 23 bases spanning the gap. The CDR3 extends over 18 amino acids. Germline values: CDR1 SGHAT, CDR2 FQNNGV. CDR3 protein: CASSRNIKGEVDNEKLFF. In DNA, the CDR3 is TGTGCCAGCAGCCGAAATATCAAGGGGGAGGTAGATAATGAAAAACTGTTTTTT.

This clonotype was seen more than once but under ten times. The chain links TRBV20-1 to TRBJ2-1; D might be TRBD2 (5 bases). The CDR3 runs 13 residues. Germline-derived CDR1 and CDR2 are DFQATT and SNEGSKA (reference sequence). V lost 6 bases, J lost 8 bases, and 17 bases lay in between. DNA of the CDR3: TGCAGTGCCCGGGGAAATCGGATCCATGAGCAGTTCTTC. This gives the protein CSARGNRIHEQFF.

About this clonotype: Lacking the conserved final phenylalanine or tryptophan, this CDR3 likely reflects a read error. The V gene is TRBV29-1, the J gene TRBJ1-2, with a possible D match to TRBD1 (5 bases). The CDR3 runs 12 residues. Germline V CDR1 and CDR2: SQVTM, ANQGSEA. The V gene lost 7 bases and the J gene lost 2 bases, with 11 bases spanning the gap. The CDR3 loop is CSATGGNYGYTL. CDR3 DNA: TGCAGCGCCACTGGGGGAAACTATGGCTACACCCTC.

This clonotype was counted many times. The chain carries TRBV6-5 and TRBJ2-7; D not resolved. The V gene lost 0 bases and the J gene lost 2 bases, with 11 bases spanning the gap. Germline V lookup: CDR1 MNHEY, CDR2 SVGAGI. The CDR3 covers 15 residues. In nucleotides, the CDR3 is TGTGCCAGCAGTTACTCGCTCTACGGTACCTACGAGCAGTACTTC. This gives the protein CASSYSLYGTYEQYF.

This clonotype was counted at least ten times. The chain recombines TRBV14 with TRBJ1-3, with 7 bases fitting TRBD1. The ends lost 7 bases at V and 2 bases at J; junction bases unmatched: 5. This CDR3 is 14 amino acids long. The germline gives CDR1 SGHDN, CDR2 FVKESK. For the CDR3, the DNA is TGTGCCAGCAAGCAACAGGGGACTGGAAACACCATATATTTT. This encodes CASKQQGTGNTIYF. Complete variable domain (other parts from reference TRBV14 and TRBJ1-3): EAGVTQFPSHSVIEKGQTVTLRCDPISGHDNLYWYRRVMGKEIKFLLHFVKESKQDESGMPNNRFLAERTGGTYSTLKVQPAELEDSGVYFCASKQQGTGNTIYFGEGSWLTVV.

The chain uses TRBV7-9 and TRBJ1-5; 9 bases are shared with TRBD1. The germline CDR1 and CDR2 sequences are SEHNR and FQNEAQ (reference sequence). Trimming at V came to 0 bases and at J to 3 bases, leaving 12 bases not matched to a gene. The CDR3 contains 19 residues. CDR3 in DNA: TGTGCCAGCAGCTTAGCGTACGGAGGGACAGGGACTTCCAATCAGCCCCAGCATTTT. Translating it yields CASSLAYGGTGTSNQPQHF.

This clonotype occurred a few times. The chain couples TRBV19 to TRBJ2-1, with D maybe TRBD1 (5 bases). Per the germline V gene, CDR1 is LNHDA and CDR2 is SQIVND (reference sequence). The CDR3 contains 15 residues. The germline V and J ends were trimmed by 4 bases and 2 bases, with 12 bases remaining between them. CDR3 protein: CASSTDRSPYNEQFF. The CDR3 region has the DNA TGTGCCAGTAGTACTGACAGATCTCCCTACAATGAGCAGTTCTTC.

This clonotype was picked up many times. CDR3 loop: CASSLTLQETQYF. DNA for the CDR3: TGTGCCAGCTCACTGACACTCCAAGAGACCCAGTACTTC. V is TRBV18 and J is TRBJ2-5; no clear D. Germline CDR1 KGHSH, CDR2 LQKENI. V gave up 4 bases and J gave up 1 base, with 7 bases separating them. This CDR3 has 13 amino acids. The full variable domain, its missing parts supplied by reference TRBV18 and TRBJ2-5, is NAGVMQNPRHLVRRRGQEARLRCSPMKGHSHVYWYRQLPEEGLKFMVYLQKENIIDESGMPKERFSAEFPKEGPSILRIQQVVRGDSAAYFCASSLTLQETQYFGPGTRLLVL.

CDR3 coding DNA: TGTGCCAGCAGTAACTCACAGGGAGCTGGCTACACCTTC. This gives the protein CASSNSQGAGYTF. The chain uses TRBV28 and TRBJ1-2, with a weak D call TRBD1 (6 bases). This CDR3 contains 13 residues. CDR1 is MDHEN and CDR2 is SYDVKM in the germline V gene. V lost 5 bases to trimming and J lost 7 bases, with 14 bases between them.

This chain links TRBV4-1 with TRBJ2-3; D not certain. Germline V lookup: CDR1 MGHRA, CDR2 YSYEKL. V lost 1 base and J lost 0, with 8 bases in between. CDR3 length equals 15 residues. Written as DNA, the CDR3 is TGCGCCAGCAGCCAAGCCTCGGATAGCACAGATACGCAGTATTTT. It codes for CASSQASDSTDTQYF.

The V and J genes are TRBV7-9 and TRBJ1-2; D is uncertain. Trimming removed 1 base at V and 3 bases at J, with 12 bases between. The germline V gene encodes CDR1 SEHNR and CDR2 FQNEAQ (reference sequence). The CDR3 is 15 residues long. In DNA, the CDR3 is TGTGCCAGCAGCTTAGGCTTCGAGACCCACTATGGCTACACCTTC. This encodes CASSLGFETHYGYTF.

Regarding this clonotype: It may be a read error: a sequence one base away is much more abundant. The rearrangement joins TRBV11-2 to TRBJ2-1, with D possibly being TRBD2 (6 bases). CDR3 length: 15 residues. V was shortened by 1 base and J by 7 bases, with 14 bases between the two germline ends. Germline lookup yields CDR1 SGHAT and CDR2 FQNNGV. The CDR3 sequence: CASSLAGRQRNEQFF. CDR3 coding DNA: TGTGCCAGCAGCTTAGCGGGGAGGCAGAGAAATGAGCAGTTCTTC.

This clonotype turned up a few times. The rearrangement uses TRBV5-1 and TRBJ2-3; 8 bases line up with TRBD1. CDR3 length: 15 amino acids. Germline lookup yields CDR1 SGHRS and CDR2 YFSETQ. V was pared by 4 bases and J by 2 bases, with 6 bases of the junction left unmatched. Here the CDR3 reads CASSQGALNTDTQYF. The DNA for the CDR3 is TGCGCCAGCAGCCAGGGGGCCCTAAACACAGATACGCAGTATTTT.

This clonotype was detected a few times. The chain recombines TRBV2 with TRBJ2-6, with 10 bases identical to TRBD1. From germline, CDR1 is SNHLY and CDR2 FYNNEI. There are 17 residues in the CDR3. V lost 5 bases, J lost 1 base, and 5 bases stayed unmatched. This chain's CDR3 is CASSLTGGASGANVLTF. DNA of the CDR3: TGTGCCAGCAGTCTGACAGGGGGCGCATCTGGGGCCAACGTCCTGACTTTC.

This clonotype was seen more than once but under ten times. The chain uses TRBV12-3 or TRBV12-4 and TRBJ2-1; D may be TRBD1 or TRBD2 (6 bases each). V was cut by 6 bases and J by 1 base, with 16 bases left in between. The CDR3 is 16 amino acids. The CDR3 region is CASSGGLGVSYNEQFF. The CDR3 DNA sequence: TGTGCCAGCAGCGGGGGCCTGGGGGTGTCCTACAATGAGCAGTTCTTC.

As regards this clonotype: Relative to the germline gene, one junction end is altered; a read error may explain this. The chain has TRBV11-2 and TRBJ2-7; 8 bases map to TRBD2. This CDR3 is 14 amino acids long. CDR1 is SGHAT, CDR2 FQNNGV, per germline. CDR3 region: CASSREGGSFEQYF. The CDR3 bases are TGTGCCAGCAGCCGGGAGGGGGGCTCCTTCGAGCAGTACTTC.

This clonotype was observed a handful of times. The chain links TRBV12-3 or TRBV12-4 to TRBJ1-2; D is perhaps TRBD1 (6 bases). The V and J ends lost 2 bases and 5 bases respectively, with 12 bases between them. This CDR3 contains 14 residues. CDR3 coding DNA: TGTGCCAGCAGTTTACTACCGACAGGATATGGCTACACCTTC. This encodes CASSLLPTGYGYTF.

The chain has TRBV20-1 and TRBJ2-7; D may be TRBD2 (5 bases). The DNA end favors TRBJ2-1, so the J call may be wrong. Germline values: CDR1 DFQATT, CDR2 SNEGSKA (reference sequence). This CDR3 spans 15 amino acids. The CDR3, as DNA: TGCAGTGCTGTACTTTTCTTGGACTGGGACAATGAGCAGTTCTTC. It codes for CSAVLFLDWDNEQFF.

This clonotype has more than one count but fewer than ten. The rearrangement links TRBV29-1 to TRBJ2-7; D unresolved. Trimming took 5 bases from V and 3 from J, leaving 8 bases between them. This CDR3 is built from 11 residues. From germline, CDR1 is SQVTM and CDR2 ANQGSEA. CDR3 region: CSVSTRYEQYF. Here the CDR3 DNA reads TGCAGCGTTTCAACACGCTACGAGCAGTACTTC.

This clonotype was observed a handful of times. The V gene is TRBV12-3 or TRBV12-4, the J gene TRBJ2-5, with 12 bases matching TRBD1. J gave up 5 bases and V 3 bases, and 10 bases lay outside the gene matches. CDR3 size: 17 residues. The CDR3 region is CASSFAAGTGGRETQYF. The CDR3 DNA is TGTGCCAGCAGTTTCGCAGCCGGGACAGGGGGCCGTGAGACCCAGTACTTC.

This clonotype was seen a handful of times. The V call is TRBV29-1, the J call TRBJ2-3; 12 nucleotides line up with TRBD2. J lost 6 bases, V lost 7 bases, and 2 bases had no gene match. CDR3 length: 12 amino acids. CDR1 SQVTM and CDR2 ANQGSEA come from the germline V gene. The CDR3 DNA reads TGCAGCGGGACTAGCGGGGACGATACGCAGTATTTT. It yields the protein CSGTSGDDTQYF.

V gene TRBV27 combines with J gene TRBJ2-3, with 11 nucleotides matching TRBD2. With 4 bases clipped from V and 4 bases from J, the junction kept 10 bases outside the gene matches. The CDR3 length is 17 residues. Germline V gene data show CDR1 as MNHEY and CDR2 as SMNVEV (reference sequence). As DNA, the CDR3 is TGTGCCAGCAGTTCGCTCACTAGCGGGAGCTCTGCAGATACGCAGTATTTT. Translation gives CASSSLTSGSSADTQYF.

The table lists this clonotype with many counts. The rearrangement uses TRBV29-1 and TRBJ2-3; D is unclear. Germline-derived CDR1 and CDR2 are SQVTM and ANQGSEA. CDR3 size: 12 residues. Trimming removed 5 bases at V and 4 bases at J, with 10 bases between. Written as DNA, the CDR3 is TGCAGCGTTAGGCTAGGGCCAGATACGCAGTATTTT. It specifies CSVRLGPDTQYF.

This clonotype showed up just a few times. CDR3 bases: TGTGCCAGCAGCTTAGGGCTCCTAGCGGGAGTTCGAGAGACCCAGTACTTC. It encodes CASSLGLLAGVRETQYF. This chain links TRBV7-2 with TRBJ2-5, with 10 bases lining up with TRBD2. The CDR3 spans 17 residues. Germline CDR1 is SGHTA and CDR2 is FQGNSA. J gave up 4 bases and V 1 base, and 9 bases lay outside the gene matches.

This clonotype occurred many times. V usage is TRBV10-3 and J usage is TRBJ2-1, with D perhaps given as TRBD1 or TRBD2 (5 bases each). Germline CDR1 ENHRY, CDR2 SYGVKD. The V end lost 0 bases, the J end lost 3 bases, and 6 bases lay between the germline ends. The CDR3 runs to 14 residues. This CDR3 reads CAISESGDYNEQFF. As DNA, the CDR3 is TGTGCCATCAGTGAGTCGGGGGACTACAATGAGCAGTTCTTC.

This clonotype has only a few counts. This sequence joins TRBV12-3 or TRBV12-4 and TRBJ2-1; 7 bases match TRBD1. This CDR3 has 15 amino acids. Unmatched junction bases numbered 9, after V lost 3 bases and J lost 7 bases. CDR3 in amino acids: CASSFSPQGWNEQFF. CDR3 in DNA: TGTGCCAGCAGTTTTTCCCCACAGGGGTGGAATGAGCAGTTCTTC.

This clonotype occurred a few times. J is TRBJ2-3 and V is TRBV7-8; TRBD1 agrees at 8 bases. Germline V CDR1 and CDR2: SGHVS, FQNEAQ. The CDR3 totals 16 residues. Germline trimming cut 6 bases from V and 1 base from J; bases unmatched to any gene: 9. CDR3 nucleotide sequence: TGTGCCAGCAGTTATAGGGCAGGGGGCGGCACAGATACGCAGTATTTT. Translating gives CASSYRAGGGTDTQYF.

This clonotype occurred a few times. The chain uses TRBV28 and TRBJ2-3; possibly TRBD1 for D (5 bases). Germline CDR1 is MDHEN and CDR2 is SYDVKM. This CDR3 region has 16 residues. V was clipped by 10 bases and J by 1 base, with 21 bases between them. CDR3 sequence: CATRAIGVPRTDTQYF. The CDR3 DNA follows: TGTGCCACCAGGGCGATTGGTGTGCCCCGCACAGATACGCAGTATTTT.

The V gene is TRBV7-8, the J gene TRBJ2-1; D not resolved. With the DNA end fitting TRBJ2-7 better, the J assignment may be wrong. The CDR3 loop spans 13 amino acids. Germline CDR1 reads SGHVS; CDR2 reads FQNEAQ. CDR3 protein: CASSLATKYEQYV. The CDR3 DNA follows: TGTGCCAGCAGCTTAGCAACTAAATACGAGCAGTACGTC.

CDR3 amino acids: CASSKDRGEQFF. In nucleotides, the CDR3 is TGTGCCAGCAGCAAAGACAGGGGAGAGCAGTTCTTC. This chain uses TRBV7-9 with TRBJ2-1; 8 positions match TRBD1. This CDR3 has 12 amino acids. Germline CDR1 reads SEHNR; CDR2 reads FQNEAQ (reference sequence). V dropped 5 bases and J dropped 10; count of bases not matched to a gene: 4.